What follows are 24 T cell receptor beta chains derived from one specimen sequenced in a study of shared clonotypes between healthy human individuals (dated by TCRdb to about 2020). The protocol used for the library was the immunoSEQ multiplex PCR assay. TCRdb's version of the immuneACCESS table is confined to in-frame rearrangements and falls short of the full clone set. An unresolved V gene accounts for under half of the shortfall where checked; the remainder is of unknown origin. This sample has around 95,000 clones in its table, and 67% of those were observed once. In total, the top ten clones hold roughly 43% of the sample. Specimen: memory CD8+ T cells sorted from blood. The meaning of the sample's cell subset or site label: CD45RO+ cells pooled with CCR7-negative TemRA cells. The receptors derive from a man aged 25-45 years in good health.

The chain uses TRBV7-2 and TRBJ2-1; 13 bases match TRBD2. CDR1 is SGHTA and CDR2 is FQGNSA in the germline V gene. Trimming cost V 4 bases and J 5 bases; bases outside gene matches: 5. The CDR3 has 16 residues. DNA for the CDR3: TGTGCCAGCAGCTCCCCCGGGACTAGCGGGGACAATGAGCAGTTCTTC. Protein: CASSSPGTSGDNEQFF.

This clone occurred a few times. V usage is TRBV21-1 and J usage is TRBJ2-7; the D call of TRBD2 is as the table states it, not checked on the DNA. TRBV21-1 is a listed pseudogene. The CDR3 runs 13 residues. This CDR3 is CASSNLRPLEQYF. Here the CDR3 DNA reads TGTGCCAGCAGCAACTTGAGGCCCCTCGAGCAGTACTTC.

The CDR3 DNA is TGTGCCAGCAGCTATTCAAGGCGGGAGAGTTCCTACGAGCAGTACTTC. Amino acids: CASSYSRRESSYEQYF. The chain recombines TRBV7-8 with TRBJ2-7, with 7 bases aligning to TRBD2. The germline CDR1 and CDR2 sequences are SGHVS and FQNEAQ. The V segment lost 4 bases and the J segment 1 base; nucleotides outside the gene matches: 10. The CDR3 length is 16 residues.

The V gene is TRBV7-9, the J gene TRBJ1-1; D unclear. V lost 1 base and J 6 bases, leaving 12 bases between the germline ends. CDR3 size: 14 residues. Germline CDR1 SEHNR, CDR2 FQNEAQ (reference sequence). CDR3 sequence: CASSLVAGSAEAFF. DNA of the CDR3: TGTGCCAGCAGCTTAGTCGCCGGTTCAGCTGAAGCTTTCTTT.

The rearrangement joins TRBV5-1 to TRBJ2-3; 7 positions agree with TRBD1. This CDR3 contains 14 residues. J gave up 6 bases and V 0 bases, and 4 bases lay outside the gene matches. The germline gives CDR1 SGHRS, CDR2 YFSETQ. CDR3 in amino acids: CASSLEVDRDTQYF. The CDR3 nucleotides are TGCGCCAGCAGCTTGGAGGTGGACAGGGATACGCAGTATTTT.

This chain uses TRBV19 with TRBJ2-1, with 10 nucleotides matching TRBD2. Germline V gene lookup returns CDR1 LNHDA and CDR2 SQIVND (reference sequence). V lost 3 bases to trimming and J lost 7 bases; unmatched junction nucleotides: 3. The CDR3 has 14 residues. Here the CDR3 DNA reads TGTGCCAGTAGTATCCTAGCGGGAGTGAATGAGCAGTTCTTC. Its protein is CASSILAGVNEQFF.

The chain couples TRBV27 to TRBJ2-5; no definite D call. The CDR3 has 12 amino acids. V lost 8 bases to trimming and J lost 4 bases, with 11 bases between them. The V gene's germline CDR1 is MNHEY and CDR2 SMNVEV (reference sequence). Here the CDR3 DNA reads TGTGCCAGCGTCGGCTTGGGAGAGACCCAGTACTTC. Translating it yields CASVGLGETQYF.

The chain has TRBV30 and TRBJ2-3; perhaps TRBD2 as D (5 bases). The germline V gene has CDR1 GTSNPN and CDR2 SVGIG (reference sequence). Trimming shortened V by 5 bases and J by 2 bases, and 14 bases separated the two germline ends. The CDR3 contains 14 residues. The CDR3 here is CAWERGSFTDTQYF. CDR3 DNA sequence: TGTGCCTGGGAACGGGGAAGTTTCACAGATACGCAGTATTTT.

This clone was found a few times. The sample contains more than one DNA sequence encoding this CDR3. The rearrangement links TRBV15 to TRBJ2-7, with D unresolved. Germline V gene lookup returns CDR1 LNHNV and CDR2 YYDKDF (reference sequence). Trimming removed 0 bases from V and 3 bases from J, with 6 bases in between. CDR3 length equals 13 residues. The CDR3 protein is CATSRDASYEQYF. DNA of the CDR3: TGTGCCACCAGCAGAGATGCCAGCTACGAGCAGTACTTC.

This rearrangement joins TRBV28 to TRBJ1-1; 7 nucleotides line up with TRBD1. V gave up 7 bases and J gave up 0 bases; unmatched junction bases: 8. CDR1 is MDHEN, CDR2 SYDVKM, per germline. The CDR3 length is 15 residues. The CDR3 loop is CASIERTGLNTEAFF. The DNA for the CDR3 is TGTGCCAGCATCGAGAGGACAGGCCTGAACACTGAAGCTTTCTTT.

About this clone itself: Other DNA sequences in the sample encode the same CDR3. V and J are TRBV28 and TRBJ2-7; the D is unclear. The V end was cut by 6 bases, the J end by 0 bases, with 6 bases between. Germline V gene sequence: CDR1 MDHEN, CDR2 SYDVKM. This CDR3 spans 12 amino acids. CDR3 in DNA: TGTGCCAGCAGAGACATCTCCTACGAGCAGTACTTC. This translates into CASRDISYEQYF.

The chain joins TRBV27 to TRBJ2-1, with 8 bases fitting TRBD1. V lost 0 bases, J lost 8 bases, and 6 bases stayed unmatched. The length of the CDR3 is 15 residues. Germline values: CDR1 MNHEY, CDR2 SMNVEV (reference sequence). CDR3 protein: CASSLSDRDVHEQFF. As DNA, the CDR3 is TGTGCCAGCAGTTTATCGGACAGGGACGTTCATGAGCAGTTCTTC.

The rearrangement uses TRBV6-6 and TRBJ1-1; TRBD1 aligns across 7 bases. After removal of 6 bases from V and 3 bases from J, the junction contained 7 bases not matched to a gene. The germline V gene encodes CDR1 MNHNY and CDR2 SVGAGI (reference sequence). The CDR3 totals 14 residues. The CDR3 DNA follows: TGTGCCAGCAGACTCACCACAGGGGACACTGAAGCTTTCTTT. This encodes CASRLTTGDTEAFF.

The chain carries TRBV7-9 and TRBJ1-1, with TRBD1 matching over 7 bases. V shed 7 bases, J shed 0 bases, and the junction held 14 bases outside the gene matches. The CDR3 runs 17 residues. Looked up from germline, CDR1 is SEHNR and CDR2 is FQNEAQ (reference sequence). CDR3 nucleotides: TGTGCCAGCATCCACCCTCTGGCAGACAGGGTGAACACTGAAGCTTTCTTT. This encodes CASIHPLADRVNTEAFF.

The CDR3 region has the DNA TGTGCCAGCAGCTTAGATCAAGGATACGAGCAGTACTTC. Protein: CASSLDQGYEQYF. The rearrangement uses TRBV11-3 and TRBJ2-7, with no clear D. Germline V gene lookup returns CDR1 SGHNT and CDR2 YENEEA. The ends were cut back, 0 bases at V and 4 bases at J, with 7 bases in the middle. This CDR3 spans 13 amino acids. The full variable domain, its missing parts supplied by reference TRBV11-3 and TRBJ2-7, is EAGVVQSPRYKIIEKKQPVAFWCNPISGHNTLYWYLQNLGQGPELLIRYENEEAVDDSQLPKDRFSAERLKGVDSTLKIQPAELGDSAVYLCASSLDQGYEQYFGPGTRLTVT.

The chain has TRBV5-1 and TRBJ2-1; D unclear. From germline, CDR1 is SGHRS and CDR2 YFSETQ. The CDR3 runs 14 residues. Deletions cut 6 bases from V and 4 bases from J, with 14 bases between. CDR3 coding DNA: TGCGCCAGCACTTCTGGCGGTCAATACAATGAGCAGTTCTTC. It encodes CASTSGGQYNEQFF.

The chain is built from TRBV10-2 and TRBJ2-7; the match to TRBD1 covers 8 bases. Germline V gives CDR1 WSHSY, CDR2 SAAADI. This CDR3 spans 14 amino acids. V lost 4 bases and J lost 1; bases outside the gene matches: 3. CDR3 in amino acids: CASSGGTGSYEQYF. The CDR3, as DNA: TGCGCCAGCAGTGGGGGGACAGGTTCCTACGAGCAGTACTTC.

V and J are TRBV28 and TRBJ1-2, with a tentative D call TRBD1 (5 bases). The germline V gene has CDR1 MDHEN and CDR2 SYDVKM. The CDR3 has 15 residues. The V gene lost 2 bases and the J gene lost 4 bases, with 14 bases spanning the gap. CDR3 protein: CASSLRGRMGYGYTF. In nucleotides, the CDR3 is TGTGCCAGCAGTTTACGGGGGAGGATGGGCTATGGCTACACCTTC.

This rearrangement joins TRBV7-9 to TRBJ2-2; no clear D gene. With 1 base removed from V and 3 bases from J, the gap between germline ends came to 9 bases. The germline gives CDR1 SEHNR, CDR2 FQNEAQ (reference sequence). This CDR3 has 15 amino acids. CDR3 amino acids: CASSLVLGYTGELFF. CDR3 in DNA: TGTGCCAGCAGCTTAGTACTTGGGTACACCGGGGAGCTGTTTTTT.

V and J are TRBV6-5 and TRBJ2-1, with TRBD1 identical over 7 bases. Trimming cost V 6 bases and J 7 bases; bases outside gene matches: 6. From germline, CDR1 is MNHEY and CDR2 SVGAGI. This CDR3 comprises 13 residues. The CDR3 DNA reads TGTGCCAGCAGGACCTTACAGGGGAATGAGCAGTTCTTC. Translation: CASRTLQGNEQFF.

The chain is built from TRBV7-9 and TRBJ1-5, with D unclear. CDR1 and CDR2 from the germline V gene are SEHNR and FQNEAQ (reference sequence). Trimming shortened V by 5 bases and J by 1 base, and 9 bases separated the two germline ends. The CDR3 consists of 14 residues. The CDR3 bases are TGTGCCAGCAGCGTAGATATGAGCAATCAGCCCCAGCATTTT. Translating it yields CASSVDMSNQPQHF.

This clone was counted only a few times. The chain joins TRBV12-5 to TRBJ1-2; TRBD1 might be the D (5 bases). This CDR3 is 16 amino acids long. Germline V gives CDR1 LGHNT, CDR2 FRNRAP. V shed 1 base and J shed 5 bases, with 17 bases lying between them. The CDR3 is CASGLDLPDKGYGYTF. The CDR3 nucleotides read TGTGCTAGTGGTTTGGATCTCCCGGACAAAGGGTATGGCTACACCTTC.

The chain carries TRBV6-5 and TRBJ2-2; D is uncertain. This CDR3 has 12 residues. With 5 bases removed from V and 1 base from J, the gap between germline ends came to 2 bases. Germline values: CDR1 MNHEY, CDR2 SVGAGI. The CDR3 here is CASSRNTGELFF. In nucleotides, the CDR3 is TGTGCCAGCAGTCGGAACACCGGGGAGCTGTTTTTT.

The sample holds one count of this clone. The J gene is TRBJ2-1, the V gene TRBV5-1; 7 bases align to TRBD2. Trimming removed 0 bases from V and 2 bases from J; junction bases left unmatched: 2. The CDR3 contains 15 residues. CDR1 is SGHRS, CDR2 YFSETQ, per germline. The chain's CDR3 is CASSLVGRAYNEQFF. The CDR3 DNA reads TGCGCCAGCAGCTTGGTAGGGAGGGCCTACAATGAGCAGTTCTTC. The variable domain in full, completed from reference TRBV5-1 and TRBJ2-1, reads KAGVTQTPRYLIKTRGQQVTLSCSPISGHRSVSWYQQTPGQGLQFLFEYFSETQRNKGNFPGRFSGRQFSNSRSEMNVSTLELGDSALYLCASSLVGRAYNEQFFGPGTRLTVL.